One sample yielded the 27 T cell receptor beta chains listed below, sequenced in a study of blood T cells in healthy people across ages. A second PCR, run for roughly 7 to 12 cycles, used a sample-barcoded 5' primer plus a J-beta primer mix. In TCRdb, the 5' RACE reads were re-called with MiXCR into one record per CDR3 protein. The sample shows 1.5 million to 2 million distinct CDR3 sequences, around 36% of them seen only once. The sequenced sample consisted of blood. The receptors come from a woman aged 25 to 39 in good health.

This rearrangement joins TRBV20-1 to TRBJ1-1; D gene ambiguous. Trimming shortened V by 7 bases and J by 4 bases, and 16 bases separated the two germline ends. The length of the CDR3 is 13 residues. Germline V lookup: CDR1 DFQATT, CDR2 SNEGSKA (reference sequence). In DNA, the CDR3 is TGCAGTGTTATAAGACCGAGGCGCACTGAAGCTTTCTTT. It specifies CSVIRPRRTEAFF.

This clonotype has just a few counts. V gene TRBV7-2 combines with J gene TRBJ2-3, with 8 bases identical to TRBD2. Looked up from germline, CDR1 is SGHTA and CDR2 is FQGNSA. The CDR3 covers 15 residues. V gave up 5 bases and J gave up 8 bases; unmatched junction bases: 12. The chain's CDR3 is CASSLGSPGGGTQYF. Written as DNA, the CDR3 is TGTGCCAGCAGCCTAGGGAGTCCCGGGGGGGGTACGCAGTATTTT.

This rearrangement joins TRBV20-1 to TRBJ1-6, with unresolved D. CDR3 length equals 16 residues. Trimming stripped 5 bases from V and 5 bases from J, with 19 bases between. The germline CDR1 and CDR2 sequences are DFQATT and SNEGSKA (reference sequence). The CDR3 region is CSALYEGRLDNSPLHF. CDR3 in DNA: TGCAGTGCTCTCTACGAAGGACGTCTTGATAATTCACCCCTCCACTTT.

The chain uses TRBV4-1 and TRBJ2-5; no reliable D call. In germline, CDR1 is MGHRA, CDR2 YSYEKL. This CDR3 contains 15 residues. Trimming removed 0 bases at V and 4 bases at J, with 12 bases between. The CDR3 nucleotides are TGCGCCAGCAGCCAAGATGTGGTCTGTGTAGAGACCCAGTACTTC. Protein product: CASSQDVVCVETQYF.

Notes on this clonotype: An end of the junction differs from the germline gene, which may be a read error. The chain links TRBV20-1 to TRBJ2-7; 11 bases agree with TRBD2. Per the germline V gene, CDR1 is DFQATT and CDR2 is SNEGSKA (reference sequence). The CDR3 totals 13 residues. The CDR3 spells CRAKLAGASEQYF. The CDR3 nucleotides read TGCAGGGCTAAACTAGCGGGAGCCTCCGAGCAGTACTTC.

V gene TRBV10-3 combines with J gene TRBJ2-1, with TRBD2 matching 9 bases. CDR1 and CDR2 (germline): ENHRY, SYGVKD. The CDR3 is 14 residues long. Trimming at V came to 7 bases and at J to 7 bases, leaving 8 bases not matched to a gene. The CDR3 sequence is CAIKISGSGNEQFF. The CDR3, as DNA: TGTGCCATCAAGATTAGCGGGAGCGGGAATGAGCAGTTCTTC.

The CDR3 DNA sequence: TGCAGTGCTAGGGGACGCCCTGCTAACTATGGCTACACCTTC. It specifies CSARGRPANYGYTF. The chain uses TRBV20-1 and TRBJ1-2; the D gene is possibly TRBD1 (5 bases). The CDR3 runs to 14 residues. Trimming left V 3 bases short and J 0 bases short, with 11 bases between. CDR1 and CDR2 from the germline V gene are DFQATT and SNEGSKA (reference sequence).

The CDR3 region has the DNA TGTGCCAGCAGTGACGGCGGGAGGGCCACAGATACGCAGTATTTT. Translated: CASSDGGRATDTQYF. The chain is built from TRBV6-4 and TRBJ2-3, with TRBD2 identical over 9 bases. V was clipped by 2 bases and J by 2 bases; unmatched bases: 2. This CDR3 is built from 15 residues. Per germline, CDR1 MRHNA and CDR2 SNTAGT.

The chain carries TRBV14 and TRBJ1-4; no clear D. Germline V gives CDR1 SGHDN, CDR2 FVKESK. V gave up 1 base and J gave up 5 bases, with 11 bases separating them. The CDR3 runs to 15 residues. CDR3 sequence (DNA): TGTGCCAGCAGCCAAGCCGGGAGAGTCAATGAAAAACTGTTTTTT. Translating gives CASSQAGRVNEKLFF.

This clonotype was seen a handful of times. The CDR3 nucleotides are TGCAGTGCTTTTCTCGGACTAGCGGGATCTAACGAGCAGTACTTC. It translates to CSAFLGLAGSNEQYF. The rearrangement links TRBV20-1 to TRBJ2-7; 12 bases agree with TRBD2. This CDR3 is built from 15 residues. V was pared by 5 bases and J by 5 bases, with 10 bases of the junction left unmatched. Germline V gene lookup returns CDR1 DFQATT and CDR2 SNEGSKA (reference sequence).

This clonotype appeared a few times. J is TRBJ1-2 and V is TRBV7-8, with D perhaps matching TRBD1 (5 bases). CDR1 is SGHVS and CDR2 is FQNEAQ in the germline V gene. V lost 5 bases, J lost 6 bases, and 13 bases lay in between. The length of the CDR3 is 13 residues. In nucleotides, the CDR3 is TGTGCCAGCAGCGCGGGAGGGGTGAATGGCTACACCTTC. This encodes CASSAGGVNGYTF.

In its sample, this clonotype was seen a few times. The V call is TRBV20-1, the J call TRBJ2-7, with D possibly being TRBD1 (6 bases). In germline, CDR1 is DFQATT, CDR2 SNEGSKA (reference sequence). The CDR3 covers 14 residues. The ends were cut back, 4 bases at V and 0 bases at J, with 13 bases in the middle. CDR3 amino acids: CSANKRTVSYEQYF. The CDR3 DNA is TGCAGTGCTAACAAAAGGACAGTCTCCTACGAGCAGTACTTC.

This clonotype was seen a few times. The CDR3 sequence: CASSLQREQYF. The CDR3 DNA reads TGTGCCAGCAGCCTCCAGAGGGAGCAGTACTTC. This rearrangement joins TRBV3-1 to TRBJ2-4; the D gene is possibly TRBD2 (5 bases). The V end lost 4 bases, the J end lost 13 bases, and 11 bases lay between the germline ends. Germline assignment: CDR1 LGHDT and CDR2 YNNKEL (reference sequence). The CDR3 sequence is 11 residues long. The whole variable domain, filled in from reference TRBV3-1 and TRBJ2-4, reads DTAVSQTPKYLVTQMGNDKSIKCEQNLGHDTMYWYKQDSKKFLKIMFSYNNKELIINETVPNRFSPKSPDKAHLNLHINSLELGDSAVYFCASSLQREQYFGAGTRLSVL.

The rearrangement uses TRBV13 and TRBJ2-3, with 11 nucleotides matching TRBD2. The germline CDR1 and CDR2 sequences are PRHDT and FYEKMQ (reference sequence). CDR3 size: 15 residues. V lost 4 bases and J lost 1; bases outside the gene matches: 1. The CDR3 coding sequence is TGTGCCAGCAGCTATAGCGGGAGGGGCACAGATACGCAGTATTTT. This encodes CASSYSGRGTDTQYF. Looking up the rest from reference TRBV13 and TRBJ2-3 gives the full variable domain: AAGVIQSPRHLIKEKRETATLKCYPIPRHDTVYWYQQGPGQDPQFLISFYEKMQSDKGSIPDRFSAQQFSDYHSELNMSSLELGDSALYFCASSYSGRGTDTQYFGPGTRLTVL.

This clonotype was counted ten times or more. This chain links TRBV29-1 with TRBJ1-1; no clear D. Trimming stripped 7 bases from V and 5 bases from J, with 26 bases between. The CDR3 contains 16 residues. Germline CDR1 reads SQVTM; CDR2 reads ANQGSEA. DNA for the CDR3: TGCAGCGCCGAAGGAGATGCGGTAAATTGGAAGACTGAAGCTTTCTTT. Encoded protein: CSAEGDAVNWKTEAFF.

The gene calls are TRBV28 and TRBJ2-5, with 9 bases matching TRBD1. Judging by the DNA end, TRBJ2-7 fits better; the J call may be wrong. The CDR3 consists of 16 residues. Per germline, CDR1 MDHEN and CDR2 SYDVKM. The CDR3, as DNA: TGTGCCAGCAGTTTAGGGGGGACAGGGAACCCTTACGAGCAGTACTTC. It encodes CASSLGGTGNPYEQYF.

The chain recombines TRBV6-1 with TRBJ2-5; possible D gene TRBD2, 5 bases. The V gene lost 1 base and the J gene lost 1 base, with 10 bases spanning the gap. Looked up from germline, CDR1 is MNHNS and CDR2 is SASEGT. CDR3 size: 15 residues. Here the CDR3 DNA reads TGTGCCAGCAGTGAAGTTAGGACTGCCCAAGAGACCCAGTACTTC. Translated: CASSEVRTAQETQYF.

Points on this clonotype: An end of the junction differs from the germline gene, which may be a read error. The chain is built from TRBV3-1 and TRBJ2-5; D not resolved. In germline, CDR1 is LGHDT, CDR2 YNNKEL (reference sequence). This CDR3 is 12 amino acids long. The CDR3 loop reads CAGSPPEETQYF. The CDR3 DNA reads TGTGCCGGCAGCCCCCCCGAAGAGACCCAGTACTTC.

This clonotype was recorded at least ten times. The rearrangement uses TRBV6-5 and TRBJ2-1; the match to TRBD1 covers 9 bases. J lost 9 bases, V lost 5 bases, and 8 bases had no gene match. The CDR3 covers 14 residues. CDR1 and CDR2 from the germline V gene are MNHEY and SVGAGI. The DNA for the CDR3 is TGTGCCAGCAGTCCCGACAGGGGGTTGGGTGAGCAGTTCTTC. It encodes CASSPDRGLGEQFF.

This clonotype came up a few times. V gene TRBV7-9 combines with J gene TRBJ2-7; TRBD1 aligns across 12 bases. Germline loops: CDR1 SEHNR, CDR2 FQNEAQ (reference sequence). This CDR3 region has 17 residues. V shed 6 bases and J 2 bases; nucleotides not matched to a gene: 11. The CDR3, as DNA: TGTGCCAGCAGTTACTCCGGGACAGGGGGCGATCCCTACGAGCAGTACTTC. This sequence encodes CASSYSGTGGDPYEQYF.

This clonotype was seen repeatedly, ten times or more. The DNA of the CDR3 is TGTGCCAGCAATTCTGACCAGACAGGGTGGCATGGCTACACCTTC. It is translated as CASNSDQTGWHGYTF. The V and J genes are TRBV6-5 and TRBJ1-2; 7 bases align to TRBD1. CDR3 length equals 15 residues. The germline gives CDR1 MNHEY, CDR2 SVGAGI. V lost 7 bases, J lost 6 bases, and 14 bases stayed unmatched.

This chain connects TRBV7-9 to TRBJ1-2; TRBD1 matches 7 bases. Germline loops: CDR1 SEHNR, CDR2 FQNEAQ (reference sequence). The CDR3 is made up of 13 amino acids. V lost 3 bases, J lost 8 bases, and 6 bases stayed unmatched. CDR3 nucleotide sequence: TGTGCCAGCAGCTTTTTAGGGACAGAAGGCTACACCTTC. The encoded protein is CASSFLGTEGYTF.

The table lists this clonotype with a few counts. The chain recombines TRBV10-3 with TRBJ2-1; 10 nucleotides agree with TRBD2. CDR1 and CDR2 (germline): ENHRY, SYGVKD. The CDR3 is made up of 20 amino acids. V was pared by 4 bases and J by 7 bases, with 22 bases of the junction left unmatched. CDR3 protein: CAISGPRSSGSPLGGNEQFF. Written as DNA, the CDR3 is TGTGCCATCAGTGGGCCTCGGTCTAGCGGGAGCCCCTTGGGTGGGAATGAGCAGTTCTTC.

The chain employs TRBV12-3 or TRBV12-4 and TRBJ2-5; 7 bases map to TRBD1. After removal of 6 bases from V and 11 bases from J, the junction contained 15 bases not matched to a gene. The CDR3 length is 14 residues. The CDR3 sequence: CASSKGQPPEEQYF. For the CDR3, the DNA is TGTGCCAGCAGCAAGGGACAGCCCCCGGAGGAGCAGTACTTC.

This clonotype was detected a few times. One end of the junction varies from germline; a read error may be responsible. V gene TRBV7-2 combines with J gene TRBJ2-1, with D hard to call. The CDR3 spans 15 residues. Germline V lookup: CDR1 SGHTA, CDR2 FQGNSA. The CDR3 protein is CDSKIGLGSYNEQFF. DNA for the CDR3: TGTGACAGCAAAATTGGGCTGGGCTCCTACAATGAGCAGTTCTTC.

V is TRBV4-1 and J is TRBJ2-7; D remains ambiguous. This CDR3 spans 13 amino acids. The germline CDR1 and CDR2 sequences are MGHRA and YSYEKL. Trimming stripped 0 bases from V and 6 bases from J, with 9 bases between. CDR3: CASSQDPRLEQYF. CDR3 nucleotides: TGCGCCAGCAGCCAAGACCCCAGACTCGAGCAGTACTTC.

This clonotype showed up just a few times. The chain has TRBV12-3 or TRBV12-4 and TRBJ2-5; D is perhaps TRBD1 or TRBD2 (6 bases each). The CDR3 length is 15 residues. V lost 6 bases, J lost 5 bases, and 19 bases lay in between. CDR3 sequence reads: CASSRQQGGGETQYF. The CDR3 coding sequence is TGTGCCAGCAGCCGCCAACAGGGTGGGGGGGAGACCCAGTACTTC.